These 31 T cell receptor beta chains were sequenced from one sample in a study of T cells after yellow fever vaccination. MiXCR, applied by TCRdb to the 5' RACE reads, yields one record per CDR3 protein. The sample lists 620,000 or so distinct CDR3 sequences, 9% to 15% seen once, with more than 13% in the top ten. The sample consisted of PBMCs, taken on the day of the yellow fever booster vaccination. The source of these receptors is a man aged 30 to 39 who received the YFV17D yellow fever vaccine.

This clonotype was seen more than once but under ten times. The chain joins TRBV20-1 to TRBJ2-7; 10 bases map to TRBD1. V lost 3 bases and J lost 7; bases outside the gene matches: 12. The germline gives CDR1 DFQATT, CDR2 SNEGSKA (reference sequence). The CDR3 spans 15 residues. The CDR3 here is CSARVRQGATREQYF. For the CDR3, the DNA is TGCAGTGCTAGGGTCCGACAGGGGGCAACAAGGGAGCAGTACTTC.

The chain has TRBV6-1 and TRBJ1-2; possibly TRBD1 for D (6 bases). Trimming stripped 8 bases from V and 8 bases from J, with 18 bases between. The CDR3 spans 13 residues. Per germline, CDR1 MNHNS and CDR2 SASEGT. DNA of the CDR3: TGTGCCAGCCGAGAGGGGGGAACGGAGGGCTACACCTTC. Protein: CASREGGTEGYTF.

This clonotype was detected a few times. The genes are TRBV7-2 and TRBJ2-7; D is unresolved. This CDR3 contains 15 residues. Germline values: CDR1 SGHTA, CDR2 FQGNSA. Trimming removed 5 bases from V and 1 base from J, with 15 bases in between. Here the CDR3 reads CASSPSSVRSYEQYF. The CDR3 DNA reads as TGTGCCAGCAGCCCATCATCCGTCAGATCCTACGAGCAGTACTTC.

This clonotype was detected a few times. The rearrangement uses TRBV12-3 or TRBV12-4 and TRBJ2-2; D might be TRBD2 (5 bases). The CDR3 contains 13 residues. Trimming cost V 6 bases and J 7 bases, with 12 bases left between them. Here the CDR3 reads CASRLSGLGELFF. The DNA of the CDR3 is TGTGCCAGCAGACTCAGCGGTCTCGGGGAGCTGTTTTTT.

This clonotype was recorded a few times. This chain joins TRBV7-8 and TRBJ2-7; 8 bases are shared with TRBD1. The CDR3 has 13 residues. The V segment lost 4 bases and the J segment 5 bases; nucleotides outside the gene matches: 4. Germline lookup yields CDR1 SGHVS and CDR2 FQNEAQ. DNA for the CDR3: TGTGCCAGCAGCTATCCAGGGGGCAACGAGCAGTACTTC. Protein product: CASSYPGGNEQYF. Looking up the rest from reference TRBV7-8 and TRBJ2-7 gives the full variable domain: GAGVSQSPRYKVAKRGQDVALRCDPISGHVSLFWYQQALGQGPEFLTYFQNEAQLDKSGLPSDRFFAERPEGSVSTLKIQRTQQEDSAVYLCASSYPGGNEQYFGPGTRLTVT.

The chain employs TRBV7-9 and TRBJ1-6; a possible D gene is TRBD1 (5 bases). The germline CDR1 and CDR2 sequences are SEHNR and FQNEAQ (reference sequence). The CDR3 loop spans 13 amino acids. Trimming shortened V by 6 bases and J by 10 bases, and 13 bases separated the two germline ends. The CDR3 nucleotides are TGTGCCAGCAGAATCGGGGGAGGATCACCCCTCCACTTT. Translation: CASRIGGGSPLHF.

This clonotype was seen only a few times. The chain carries TRBV24-1 and TRBJ2-7; TRBD1 is a possible D gene (7 bases). The V gene lost 0 bases and the J gene lost 3 bases, with 11 bases spanning the gap. This CDR3 is built from 15 residues. Germline V gene data show CDR1 as KGHDR and CDR2 as SFDVKD. In DNA, the CDR3 is TGTGCCACCAGTGATTTGAGGCAGGGGGGCTACGAGCAGTACTTC. This codes for CATSDLRQGGYEQYF.

This clonotype was seen many times. This chain joins TRBV12-3 or TRBV12-4 and TRBJ2-3; no firm D call. V shed 3 bases and J shed 0 bases, with 7 bases lying between them. The CDR3 has 14 residues. DNA for the CDR3: TGTGCCAGCAGTTTCGAAGGCAGCACAGATACGCAGTATTTT. Its translation: CASSFEGSTDTQYF.

This clonotype was recorded a few times. This chain links TRBV5-1 with TRBJ2-1; the match to TRBD2 covers 11 bases. The CDR3 contains 13 residues. J was trimmed by 8 bases and V by 5 bases; bases with no gene match: 3. Looked up from germline, CDR1 is SGHRS and CDR2 is YFSETQ. CDR3 DNA sequence: TGCGCCAGCAGGACTAGCGGGATTTATGAGCAGTTCTTC. It encodes CASRTSGIYEQFF. Full variable domain (missing parts from reference TRBV5-1 and TRBJ2-1): KAGVTQTPRYLIKTRGQQVTLSCSPISGHRSVSWYQQTPGQGLQFLFEYFSETQRNKGNFPGRFSGRQFSNSRSEMNVSTLELGDSALYLCASRTSGIYEQFFGPGTRLTVL.

This clonotype occurred a few times. V usage is TRBV20-1 and J usage is TRBJ2-7; TRBD1 might be the D (6 bases). Germline V gives CDR1 DFQATT, CDR2 SNEGSKA (reference sequence). This CDR3 has 16 residues. Deletions cut 4 bases from V and 4 bases from J, with 23 bases between. The CDR3 DNA follows: TGCAGTGCTAACGACAGGTTTGGTCCCCCGAGTTACGAGCAGTACTTC. Amino acid sequence: CSANDRFGPPSYEQYF.

This clonotype has more than one count but fewer than ten. The CDR3 sequence: CASSLAEGGTQYF. In DNA form, the CDR3 reads TGTGCCAGCAGTCTTGCTGAGGGGGGGACCCAGTACTTC. V gene TRBV28 combines with J gene TRBJ2-5; D might be TRBD1 or TRBD2, each matching 6 bases. The CDR3 is 13 residues long. The germline V and J ends were trimmed by 5 bases and 7 bases, with 14 bases remaining between them. In germline, CDR1 is MDHEN, CDR2 SYDVKM.

V usage is TRBV20-1 and J usage is TRBJ1-1; maybe TRBD1 (5 bases). This CDR3 has 13 amino acids. Germline V gene sequence: CDR1 DFQATT, CDR2 SNEGSKA (reference sequence). Trimming left V 3 bases short and J 1 base short, with 9 bases between. The CDR3 here is CSARSGQNTEAFF. CDR3 bases: TGCAGTGCTAGGTCAGGACAGAACACTGAAGCTTTCTTT.

This clonotype was picked up a small number of times. This chain uses TRBV24-1 with TRBJ2-1, with TRBD2 matching over 15 bases. This CDR3 spans 17 amino acids. The V gene's germline CDR1 is KGHDR and CDR2 SFDVKD. Trimming cost V 1 base and J 7 bases; bases outside gene matches: 4. The CDR3 DNA follows: TGTGCCACCAGTGATTTCGGGACTAGCGGGAGGAGGAATGAGCAGTTCTTC. This sequence encodes CATSDFGTSGRRNEQFF.

This clonotype came up a few times. The chain combines TRBV19 with TRBJ1-5, with TRBD1 as a possible D gene (6 bases). V lost 5 bases and J lost 3, with 20 bases in between. CDR3 length: 17 amino acids. The germline V gene encodes CDR1 LNHDA and CDR2 SQIVND (reference sequence). The chain's CDR3 is CASSPRGGLPDNQPQHF. CDR3 bases: TGTGCCAGTAGTCCCCGGGGGGGGCTCCCCGACAATCAGCCCCAGCATTTT.

V is TRBV5-1 and J is TRBJ2-7; D unresolved. CDR1 and CDR2 from the germline V gene are SGHRS and YFSETQ. Trimming stripped 0 bases from V and 5 bases from J, with 12 bases between. The CDR3 contains 14 residues. CDR3 nucleotide sequence: TGCGCCAGCAGCTTGGAACTGTCTCGTGACGAGCAGTACTTC. Its protein is CASSLELSRDEQYF.

This chain joins TRBV5-6 and TRBJ2-7, with a weak D call TRBD1 (6 bases). Germline CDR1 and CDR2: SGHDT and YYEEEE. The V end lost 2 bases, the J end lost 6 bases, and 15 bases lay between the germline ends. CDR3 length: 14 amino acids. The CDR3: CASSFLLQGSEQYF. In nucleotides, the CDR3 is TGTGCCAGCAGCTTTCTGTTACAGGGATCCGAGCAGTACTTC.

In its sample, this clonotype was seen many times. The chain carries TRBV29-1 and TRBJ2-6, with D hard to call. The CDR3 extends over 13 amino acids. Germline lookup yields CDR1 SQVTM and CDR2 ANQGSEA. With 2 bases removed from V and 2 bases from J, the gap between germline ends came to 4 bases. The CDR3 DNA is TGCAGCGTTGAATCTGCTGGGGCCAACGTCCTGACTTTC. Protein product: CSVESAGANVLTF.

This clonotype was observed a handful of times. The chain links TRBV28 to TRBJ1-1; D remains unclear. Germline V gene sequence: CDR1 MDHEN, CDR2 SYDVKM. The length of the CDR3 is 14 residues. V shed 1 base and J shed 1 base, with 7 bases lying between them. This CDR3 is CASSLYTANTEAFF. The CDR3 region has the DNA TGTGCCAGCAGTTTATATACAGCGAACACTGAAGCTTTCTTT.

At least ten counts were recorded for this clonotype. CDR3: CATSRTGGTDTQYF. CDR3 bases: TGTGCCACCAGCCGGACAGGGGGCACAGATACGCAGTATTTT. V and J are TRBV24-1 and TRBJ2-3; 9 bases are shared with TRBD1. The CDR3 totals 14 residues. V gave up 7 bases and J gave up 1 base; unmatched junction bases: 2. Germline assignment: CDR1 KGHDR and CDR2 SFDVKD.

Many counts were recorded for this clonotype. The V call is TRBV14, the J call TRBJ2-7; the match to TRBD1 covers 9 bases. This CDR3 contains 16 residues. Germline CDR1 is SGHDN and CDR2 is FVKESK. J lost 5 bases, V lost 3 bases, and 11 bases had no gene match. CDR3 nucleotides: TGTGCCAGCAGCCACAAACCGGGACAGGGAGGGCACGAGCAGTACTTC. Protein sequence: CASSHKPGQGGHEQYF.

This clonotype occurred a few times. The rearrangement links TRBV3-1 to TRBJ2-2; unclear D gene. The CDR3 has 13 residues. CDR1 LGHDT and CDR2 YNNKEL come from the germline V gene (reference sequence). V was trimmed by 0 bases and J by 6 bases, leaving 5 bases between them. Here the CDR3 reads CASSQETAGELFF. The CDR3 region has the DNA TGTGCCAGCAGCCAAGAGACGGCCGGGGAGCTGTTTTTT. Variable domain in full (rest from reference TRBV3-1 and TRBJ2-2): DTAVSQTPKYLVTQMGNDKSIKCEQNLGHDTMYWYKQDSKKFLKIMFSYNNKELIINETVPNRFSPKSPDKAHLNLHINSLELGDSAVYFCASSQETAGELFFGEGSRLTVL.

This clonotype has a handful of counts. The chain uses TRBV5-1 and TRBJ2-5; unclear D gene. V was clipped by 1 base and J by 2 bases, with 9 bases between them. The CDR3 runs to 14 residues. Germline CDR1 and CDR2: SGHRS and YFSETQ. In DNA, the CDR3 is TGCGCCAGCAGCTTGATGGGCGAGCAAGAGACCCAGTACTTC. It encodes CASSLMGEQETQYF.

The sample holds a few counts of this clonotype. In nucleotides, the CDR3 is TGTGCCTGGAGTGCGACGGCAGATACGCAGTATTTT. Translation: CAWSATADTQYF. The V gene is TRBV30, the J gene TRBJ2-3; D gene uncertain. With 1 base removed from V and 4 bases from J, the gap between germline ends came to 6 bases. Germline V CDR1 and CDR2: GTSNPN, SVGIG (reference sequence). There are 12 residues in the CDR3.

The rearrangement links TRBV7-2 to TRBJ2-7, with D perhaps matching TRBD2 (5 bases). The ends were cut back, 5 bases at V and 7 bases at J, with 12 bases in the middle. The germline V gene encodes CDR1 SGHTA and CDR2 FQGNSA. The CDR3 sequence is 12 residues long. CDR3 sequence reads: CASSEPRVEQYF. The CDR3, as DNA: TGTGCCAGCAGCGAACCGAGGGTTGAGCAGTACTTC.

V usage is TRBV12-3 or TRBV12-4 and J usage is TRBJ2-3; possibly TRBD2 for D (6 bases). The CDR3 runs 14 residues. The V end lost 2 bases, the J end lost 8 bases, and 14 bases lay between the germline ends. In DNA form, the CDR3 reads TGTGCCAGCAGTTTATGGAGGGACGGTTCTACGCAGTATTTT. Translation: CASSLWRDGSTQYF.

This clonotype was seen only a few times. The chain employs TRBV27 and TRBJ2-3; maybe TRBD1 (6 bases). Germline CDR1 reads MNHEY; CDR2 reads SMNVEV (reference sequence). The CDR3 spans 17 residues. The ends were cut back, 2 bases at V and 0 bases at J, with 15 bases in the middle. CDR3 DNA: TGTGCCAGCAGTTTACCCCTCCCCGGACAGAGCACAGATACGCAGTATTTT. The encoded protein is CASSLPLPGQSTDTQYF.

This chain joins TRBV25-1 and TRBJ2-1; D might be TRBD2 (6 bases). The CDR3 is 15 amino acids. Trimming cost V 5 bases and J 6 bases, with 17 bases left between them. Germline V gene data show CDR1 as MGHDK and CDR2 as SYGVNS. The CDR3 DNA sequence: TGTGCCAGCAGTTTTGGGGGGAGCCGAGCCAATGAGCAGTTCTTC. It specifies CASSFGGSRANEQFF. Full variable domain (rest looked up from reference TRBV25-1 and TRBJ2-1): EADIYQTPRYLVIGTGKKITLECSQTMGHDKMYWYQQDPGMELHLIHYSYGVNSTEKGDLSSESTVSRIRTEHFPLTLESARPSHTSQYLCASSFGGSRANEQFFGPGTRLTVL.

The chain employs TRBV20-1 and TRBJ1-5; 7 positions match TRBD1. Trimming took 3 bases from V and 4 from J; bases not matched to a gene: 6. Germline V CDR1 and CDR2: DFQATT, SNEGSKA (reference sequence). CDR3 length: 14 residues. The CDR3, as DNA: TGCAGTGCTAGTCCGACAGGGAAGAATCAGCCCCAGCATTTT. It yields the protein CSASPTGKNQPQHF.

The rearrangement joins TRBV20-1 to TRBJ2-7, with a tentative D call TRBD2 (6 bases). Trimming took off 5 bases at V and 3 bases at J, with 14 bases between the two ends. The CDR3 runs to 13 residues. Germline-derived CDR1 and CDR2 are DFQATT and SNEGSKA (reference sequence). DNA of the CDR3: TGCAGTGCTCGCCGACTAGATCGCTACGAGCAGTACTTC. Protein sequence: CSARRLDRYEQYF.

This clonotype was recorded many times. V and J are TRBV7-9 and TRBJ2-1, with D maybe TRBD2 (6 bases). From germline, CDR1 is SEHNR and CDR2 FQNEAQ (reference sequence). Between the trimmed V and J ends, which lost 4 bases and 0 bases, there was a span of 13 bases. This CDR3 spans 16 amino acids. In nucleotides, the CDR3 is TGTGCCAGCAGCTCCGGCGGGACGTACTCCTACAATGAGCAGTTCTTC. Residues: CASSSGGTYSYNEQFF.

This chain connects TRBV27 to TRBJ2-5, with 10 bases aligning to TRBD1. The CDR3 has 14 amino acids. CDR1 is MNHEY, CDR2 SMNVEV, per germline (reference sequence). After removal of 4 bases from V and 4 bases from J, the junction contained 3 bases not matched to a gene. The CDR3 DNA is TGTGCCAGCAGTTACGACAGGGGGCGAGAGACCCAGTACTTC. Residues: CASSYDRGRETQYF.